The 2 T cell receptor beta chains listed next were all sequenced from one sample in a study of T cell changes during pregnancy in multiple sclerosis. Libraries were prepared by immunoSEQ multiplex PCR; TCRdb keeps only in-frame clonotypes and omits some of them. Among roughly 54,000 clones listed, roughly 90% were seen once. The sample here was CD4+ T cells from peripheral blood mononuclear cells, taken after pregnancy. These receptors were taken from a female donor with multiple sclerosis, enrolled in a pregnancy study.

The V and J genes are TRBV25-1 and TRBJ1-1; possible D gene TRBD1, 6 bases. CDR3 size: 15 residues. Germline V gene data show CDR1 as MGHDK and CDR2 as SYGVNS. V dropped 1 base and J dropped 1 base, with 10 bases sitting between them. CDR3 in DNA: TGTGCCAGCAGTGAATCAGGGGCTACGAACACTGAAGCTTTCTTT. It is translated as CASSESGATNTEAFF.

This clone was detected only a few times. The chain joins TRBV4-1 to TRBJ2-7, with D possibly matching TRBD2 (5 bases). Trimming took 3 bases from V and 6 from J, leaving 18 bases between them. This CDR3 comprises 15 residues. Germline CDR1 reads MGHRA; CDR2 reads YSYEKL. CDR3: CASSHPGKGQAEQYF. The CDR3, as DNA: TGCGCCAGCAGCCATCCGGGGAAGGGCCAAGCCGAGCAGTACTTC.